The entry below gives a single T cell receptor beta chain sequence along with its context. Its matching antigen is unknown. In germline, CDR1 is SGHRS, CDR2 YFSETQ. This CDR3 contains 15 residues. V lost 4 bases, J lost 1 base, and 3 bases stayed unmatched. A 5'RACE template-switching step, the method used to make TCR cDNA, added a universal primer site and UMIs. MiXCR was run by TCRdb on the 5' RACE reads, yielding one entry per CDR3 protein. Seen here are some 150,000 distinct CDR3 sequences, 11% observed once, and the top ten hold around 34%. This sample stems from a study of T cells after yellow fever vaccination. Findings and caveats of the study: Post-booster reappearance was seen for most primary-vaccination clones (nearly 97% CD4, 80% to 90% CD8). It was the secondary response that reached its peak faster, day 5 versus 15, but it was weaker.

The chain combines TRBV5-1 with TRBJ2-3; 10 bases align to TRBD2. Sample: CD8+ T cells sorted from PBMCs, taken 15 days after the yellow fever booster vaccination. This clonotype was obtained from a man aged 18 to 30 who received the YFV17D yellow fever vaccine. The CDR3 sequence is CASSDGLAGTDTQYF. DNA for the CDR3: TGCGCCAGCAGCGATGGACTAGCGGGCACAGATACGCAGTATTTT.